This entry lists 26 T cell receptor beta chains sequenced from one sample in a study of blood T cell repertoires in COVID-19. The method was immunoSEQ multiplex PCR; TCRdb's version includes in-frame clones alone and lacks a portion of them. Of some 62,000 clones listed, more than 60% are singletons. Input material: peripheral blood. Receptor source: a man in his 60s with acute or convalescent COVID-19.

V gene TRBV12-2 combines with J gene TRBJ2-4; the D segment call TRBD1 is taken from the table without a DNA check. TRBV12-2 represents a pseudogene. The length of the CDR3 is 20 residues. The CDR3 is CASRLPLRGRWIIAKNIQYF. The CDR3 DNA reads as TGTGCAAGTCGCTTACCATTAAGGGGCAGGTGGATAATAGCCAAAAACATTCAGTACTTC.

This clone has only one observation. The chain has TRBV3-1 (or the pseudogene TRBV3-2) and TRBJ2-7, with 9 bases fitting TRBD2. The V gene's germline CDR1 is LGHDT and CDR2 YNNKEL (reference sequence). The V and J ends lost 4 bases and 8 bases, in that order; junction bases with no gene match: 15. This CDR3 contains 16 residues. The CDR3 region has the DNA TGTGCCAGCAGCCTAAGAGATCCAGCGGGAGGCGTGCAGCAGTACTTC. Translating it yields CASSLRDPAGGVQQYF.

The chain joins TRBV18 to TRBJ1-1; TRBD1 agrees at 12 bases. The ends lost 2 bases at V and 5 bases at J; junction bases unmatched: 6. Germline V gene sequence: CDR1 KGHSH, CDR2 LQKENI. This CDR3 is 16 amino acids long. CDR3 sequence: CASSPTGTGGTTEAFF. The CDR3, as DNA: TGTGCCAGCTCACCAACCGGGACAGGGGGCACGACTGAAGCTTTCTTT.

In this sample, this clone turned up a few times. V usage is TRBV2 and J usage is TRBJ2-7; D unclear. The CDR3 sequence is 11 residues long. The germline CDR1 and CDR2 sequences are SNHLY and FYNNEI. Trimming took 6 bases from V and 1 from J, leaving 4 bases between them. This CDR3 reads CASRASYEQYF. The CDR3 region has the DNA TGTGCCAGCAGGGCTTCCTACGAGCAGTACTTC.

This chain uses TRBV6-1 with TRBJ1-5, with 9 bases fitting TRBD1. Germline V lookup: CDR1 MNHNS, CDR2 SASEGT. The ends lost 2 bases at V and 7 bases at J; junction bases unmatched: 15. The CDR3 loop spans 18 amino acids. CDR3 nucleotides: TGTGCCAGCAGTGAACTGGGACAGGGCTGGAGTCAGAGACAGCCCCAGCATTTT. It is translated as CASSELGQGWSQRQPQHF.

DNA of the CDR3: TGTGCCAGTAGTATTTCCCCAGGGGGACATGAGCAGTTCTTC. Amino acids: CASSISPGGHEQFF. The chain uses TRBV19 and TRBJ2-1; 7 nucleotides align to TRBD1. CDR1 and CDR2 from the germline V gene are LNHDA and SQIVND (reference sequence). This CDR3 spans 14 amino acids. Losses at the gene ends were 3 bases for V and 8 bases for J; bases not matched to a gene: 7.

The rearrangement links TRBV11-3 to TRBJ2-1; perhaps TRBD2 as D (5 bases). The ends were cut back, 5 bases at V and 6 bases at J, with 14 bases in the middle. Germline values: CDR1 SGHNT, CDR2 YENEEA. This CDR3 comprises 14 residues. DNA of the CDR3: TGTGCCAGCAGCCGGGGAAGGTCTGCCAATGAGCAGTTCTTC. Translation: CASSRGRSANEQFF.

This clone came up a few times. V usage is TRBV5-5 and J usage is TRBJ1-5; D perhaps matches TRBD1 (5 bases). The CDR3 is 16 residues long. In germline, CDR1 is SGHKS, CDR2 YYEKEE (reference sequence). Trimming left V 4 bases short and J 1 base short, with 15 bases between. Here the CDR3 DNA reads TGTGCCAGCAGCAGGGCAGGGATGGGGAGCAATCAGCCCCAGCATTTT. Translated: CASSRAGMGSNQPQHF.

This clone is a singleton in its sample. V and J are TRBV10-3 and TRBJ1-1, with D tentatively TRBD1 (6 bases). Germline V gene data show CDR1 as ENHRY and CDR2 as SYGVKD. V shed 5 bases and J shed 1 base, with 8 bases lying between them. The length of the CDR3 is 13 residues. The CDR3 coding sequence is TGTGCCATCAGTCGGACAGCGAACACTGAAGCTTTCTTT. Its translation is CAISRTANTEAFF.

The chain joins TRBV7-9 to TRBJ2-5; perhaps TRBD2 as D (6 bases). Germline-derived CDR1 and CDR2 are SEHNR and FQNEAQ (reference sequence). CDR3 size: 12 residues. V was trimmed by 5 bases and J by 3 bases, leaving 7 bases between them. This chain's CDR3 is CASSRGKETQYF. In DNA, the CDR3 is TGTGCCAGCAGCCGGGGGAAAGAGACCCAGTACTTC.

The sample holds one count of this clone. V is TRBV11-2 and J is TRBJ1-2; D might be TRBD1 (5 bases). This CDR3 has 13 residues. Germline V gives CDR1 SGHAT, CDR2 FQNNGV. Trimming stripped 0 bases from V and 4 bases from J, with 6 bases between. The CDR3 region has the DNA TGTGCCAGCAGCTTAGACAGGGCCTATGGCTACACCTTC. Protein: CASSLDRAYGYTF.

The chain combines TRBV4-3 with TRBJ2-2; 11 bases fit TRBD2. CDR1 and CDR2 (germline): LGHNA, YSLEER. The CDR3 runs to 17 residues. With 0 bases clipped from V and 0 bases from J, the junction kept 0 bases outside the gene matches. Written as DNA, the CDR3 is TGCGCCAGCAGCCAAGAGGGACTAGCGGCGAACACCGGGGAGCTGTTTTTT. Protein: CASSQEGLAANTGELFF.

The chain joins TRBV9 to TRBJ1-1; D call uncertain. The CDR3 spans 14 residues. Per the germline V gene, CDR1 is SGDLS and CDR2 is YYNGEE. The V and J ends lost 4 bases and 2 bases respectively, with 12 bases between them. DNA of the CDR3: TGTGCCAGCAGCCCAACGGGAACTAACACTGAAGCTTTCTTT. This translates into CASSPTGTNTEAFF.

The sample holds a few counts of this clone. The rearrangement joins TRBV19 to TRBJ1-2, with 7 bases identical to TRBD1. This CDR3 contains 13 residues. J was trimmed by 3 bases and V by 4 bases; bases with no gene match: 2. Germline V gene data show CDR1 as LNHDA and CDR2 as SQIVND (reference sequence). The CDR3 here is CASSTDRDYGYTF. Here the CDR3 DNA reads TGTGCCAGTAGTACAGACAGGGACTATGGCTACACCTTC.

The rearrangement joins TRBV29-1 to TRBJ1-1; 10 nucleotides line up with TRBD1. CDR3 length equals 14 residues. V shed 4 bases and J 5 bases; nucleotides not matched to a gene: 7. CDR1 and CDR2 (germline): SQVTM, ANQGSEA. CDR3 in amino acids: CSVGQGARGTEAFF. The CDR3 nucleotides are TGCAGCGTTGGACAGGGGGCGAGAGGGACTGAAGCTTTCTTT.

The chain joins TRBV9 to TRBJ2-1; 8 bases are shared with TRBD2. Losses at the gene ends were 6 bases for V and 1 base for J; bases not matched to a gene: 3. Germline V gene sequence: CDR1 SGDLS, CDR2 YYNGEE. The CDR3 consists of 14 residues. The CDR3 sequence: CASNTGGSYNEQFF. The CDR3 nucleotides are TGTGCCAGCAACACGGGAGGGTCCTACAATGAGCAGTTCTTC.

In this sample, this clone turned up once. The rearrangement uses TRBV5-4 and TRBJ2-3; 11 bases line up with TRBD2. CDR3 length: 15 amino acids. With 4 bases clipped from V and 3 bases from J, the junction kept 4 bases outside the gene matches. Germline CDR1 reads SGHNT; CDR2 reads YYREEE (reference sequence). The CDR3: CASSLTSGSTDTQYF. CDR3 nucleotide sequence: TGTGCCAGCAGCCTCACTAGCGGGAGTACAGATACGCAGTATTTT. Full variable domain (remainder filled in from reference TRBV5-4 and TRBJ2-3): ETGVTQSPTHLIKTRGQQVTLRCSSQSGHNTVSWYQQALGQGPQFIFQYYREEENGRGNFPPRFSGLQFPNYSSELNVNALELDDSALYLCASSLTSGSTDTQYFGPGTRLTVL.

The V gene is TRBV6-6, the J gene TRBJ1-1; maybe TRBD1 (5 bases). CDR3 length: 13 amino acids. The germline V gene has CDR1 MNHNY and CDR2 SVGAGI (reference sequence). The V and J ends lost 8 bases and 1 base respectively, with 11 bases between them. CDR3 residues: CASVRDENTEAFF. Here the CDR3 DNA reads TGTGCCAGCGTCAGGGATGAGAACACTGAAGCTTTCTTT.

For the CDR3, the DNA is TGTGCCAGCACCCAGACTAGTCCTGCCCTGGGGGAGCAGTTCTTC. Its translation is CASTQTSPALGEQFF. The chain links TRBV6-5 to TRBJ2-1; possible D gene TRBD2, 6 bases. The V gene lost 7 bases and the J gene lost 10 bases, with 23 bases spanning the gap. The CDR3 has 15 amino acids. Germline assignment: CDR1 MNHEY and CDR2 SVGAGI.

CDR3 DNA: TGCGCCAGCACCCGAACCGGCGCAGGGAGGGACACTGAAGCTTTCTTT. Translated, it gives CASTRTGAGRDTEAFF. This chain links TRBV5-1 with TRBJ1-1; maybe TRBD1 (5 bases). The CDR3 loop spans 16 amino acids. CDR1 and CDR2 (germline): SGHRS, YFSETQ. Trimming shortened V by 6 bases and J by 3 bases, and 21 bases separated the two germline ends.

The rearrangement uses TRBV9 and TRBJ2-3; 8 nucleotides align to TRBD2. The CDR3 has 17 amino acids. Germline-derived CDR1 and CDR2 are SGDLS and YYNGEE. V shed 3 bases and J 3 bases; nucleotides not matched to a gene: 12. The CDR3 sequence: CASSARFSGSGTDTQYF. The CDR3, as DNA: TGTGCCAGCAGCGCCCGTTTCAGCGGGAGTGGGACAGATACGCAGTATTTT.

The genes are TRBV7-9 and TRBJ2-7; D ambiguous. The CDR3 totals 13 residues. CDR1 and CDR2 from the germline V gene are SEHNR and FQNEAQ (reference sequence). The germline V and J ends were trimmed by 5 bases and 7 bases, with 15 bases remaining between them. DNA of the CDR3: TGTGCCAGCAGCCCCCGTAGTGCTTGGGAGCAGTACTTC. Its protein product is CASSPRSAWEQYF.

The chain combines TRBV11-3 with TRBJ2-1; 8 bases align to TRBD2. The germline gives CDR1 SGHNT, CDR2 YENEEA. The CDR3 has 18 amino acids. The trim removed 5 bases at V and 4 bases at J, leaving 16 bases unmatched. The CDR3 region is CASSQGRGAGEGYNEQFF. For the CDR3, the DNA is TGTGCCAGCAGCCAGGGGCGGGGAGCGGGAGAGGGTTACAATGAGCAGTTCTTC.

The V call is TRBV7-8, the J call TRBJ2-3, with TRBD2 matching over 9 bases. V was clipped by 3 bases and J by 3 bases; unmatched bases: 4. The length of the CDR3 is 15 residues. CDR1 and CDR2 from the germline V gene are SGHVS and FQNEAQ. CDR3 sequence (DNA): TGTGCCAGCAGCTTTGCGGGAGGGCCGACAGATACGCAGTATTTT. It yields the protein CASSFAGGPTDTQYF.

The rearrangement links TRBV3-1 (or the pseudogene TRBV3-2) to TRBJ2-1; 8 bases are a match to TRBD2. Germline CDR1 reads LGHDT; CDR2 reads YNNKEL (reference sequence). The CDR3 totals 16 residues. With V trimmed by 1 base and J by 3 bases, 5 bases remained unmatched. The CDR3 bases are TGTGCCAGCAGCCAAGTTGGGCTAGCGGGCTACAATGAGCAGTTCTTC. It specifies CASSQVGLAGYNEQFF.

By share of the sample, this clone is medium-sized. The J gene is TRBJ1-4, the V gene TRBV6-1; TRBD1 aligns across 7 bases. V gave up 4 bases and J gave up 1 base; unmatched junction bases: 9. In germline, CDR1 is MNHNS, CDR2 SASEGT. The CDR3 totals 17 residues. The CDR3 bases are TGTGCCAGCAGTGGACAGGGAAGTTTGGTAACTAATGAAAAACTGTTTTTT. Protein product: CASSGQGSLVTNEKLFF.